One sample yielded the 19 T cell receptor beta chains listed below, sequenced in a study of OX40 agonist ivuxolimab in advanced cancers. Assay: immunoSEQ multiplex PCR; the TCRdb copy retains only in-frame clones and omits some. The repertoire includes 100,000 to 150,000 clones, 85% to 95% of them detected once, and approximately 0.81% sits in the top ten. Sequenced material: CD4+ or CD8+ T cells sorted from blood, taken in a trial of the OX40 agonist ivuxolimab. The receptor source for this set is an adult with an advanced solid tumor such as melanoma, head and neck, liver or kidney cancer.

This chain connects TRBV27 to TRBJ1-4; D perhaps matches TRBD1 (6 bases). Germline V lookup: CDR1 MNHEY, CDR2 SMNVEV (reference sequence). Trimming took 3 bases from V and 0 from J, leaving 14 bases between them. CDR3 length: 17 residues. As DNA, the CDR3 is TGTGCCAGCAGTTTTCAGGGGATCGGTGCAACTAATGAAAAACTGTTTTTT. Encoded protein: CASSFQGIGATNEKLFF.

The genes are TRBV10-3 and TRBJ2-4; D not certain. The ends were cut back, 3 bases at V and 5 bases at J, with 8 bases in the middle. Germline assignment: CDR1 ENHRY and CDR2 SYGVKD. The CDR3 runs 13 residues. The CDR3 sequence is CAISEMDENIQYF. CDR3 DNA: TGTGCCATCAGTGAAATGGACGAAAACATTCAGTACTTC.

The chain recombines TRBV6-4 with TRBJ2-2; the D gene could be TRBD1 or TRBD2 (6 bases each). The germline CDR1 and CDR2 sequences are MRHNA and SNTAGT. The length of the CDR3 is 15 residues. The V gene lost 8 bases and the J gene lost 4 bases, with 17 bases spanning the gap. The CDR3 spells CASRSTQGGTGELFF. The CDR3 nucleotides read TGTGCCAGCCGAAGTACACAGGGAGGCACCGGGGAGCTGTTTTTT.

V and J are TRBV5-1 and TRBJ2-3; D possibly matches TRBD1 or TRBD2 (5 bases each). Trimming removed 3 bases from V and 5 bases from J, with 19 bases in between. The CDR3 spans 16 residues. In germline, CDR1 is SGHRS, CDR2 YFSETQ. CDR3 sequence (DNA): TGCGCCAGCAGCTGGGGACCAGGCCCGGGTGGAGATACGCAGTATTTT. It codes for CASSWGPGPGGDTQYF.

J is TRBJ1-5 and V is TRBV7-2; TRBD1 matches at 7 bases. V lost 6 bases, J lost 7 bases, and 6 bases stayed unmatched. The CDR3 spans 13 residues. CDR1 is SGHTA and CDR2 is FQGNSA in the germline V gene. The CDR3 loop is CASSLGQWQPQHF. DNA for the CDR3: TGTGCCAGCAGTCTGGGACAGTGGCAGCCCCAGCATTTT.

The rearrangement uses TRBV6-5 and TRBJ1-1; no definite D call. The CDR3 sequence is 12 residues long. V shed 8 bases and J shed 4 bases, with 11 bases lying between them. CDR1 MNHEY and CDR2 SVGAGI come from the germline V gene. The CDR3 nucleotides are TGTGCCAGCGCCTCATTTGGCACTGAAGCTTTCTTT. Translated: CASASFGTEAFF.

The chain employs TRBV30 and TRBJ2-2; either TRBD1 or TRBD2 may supply D (5 bases each). Per germline, CDR1 GTSNPN and CDR2 SVGIG (reference sequence). Trimming left V 0 bases short and J 6 bases short, with 11 bases between. There are 14 residues in the CDR3. The CDR3 protein is CAWSVTQGAGELFF. In nucleotides, the CDR3 is TGTGCCTGGAGTGTAACTCAGGGAGCCGGGGAGCTGTTTTTT.

The chain employs TRBV28 and TRBJ2-3, with 7 bases that match TRBD2. Germline lookup yields CDR1 MDHEN and CDR2 SYDVKM. V dropped 8 bases and J dropped 2; count of bases not matched to a gene: 16. This CDR3 spans 17 amino acids. CDR3 in DNA: TGTGCCAGCCGAGGGGCGGGAGAAGTTAGAAACACAGATACGCAGTATTTT. Encoded protein: CASRGAGEVRNTDTQYF.

This clone was observed a handful of times. V gene TRBV28 combines with J gene TRBJ1-2; D unclear. CDR1 is MDHEN and CDR2 is SYDVKM in the germline V gene. CDR3 size: 13 residues. The ends were cut back, 5 bases at V and 4 bases at J, with 11 bases in the middle. CDR3 DNA: TGTGCCAGCAGTCCTGGACCGGCCTATGGCTACACCTTC. It is translated as CASSPGPAYGYTF.

The chain carries TRBV28 and TRBJ2-1; TRBD2 aligns across 10 bases. Trimming took 0 bases from V and 6 from J; bases not matched to a gene: 2. Germline CDR1 MDHEN, CDR2 SYDVKM. The CDR3 extends over 15 amino acids. The CDR3 here is CASSLWLAGVNEQFF. The CDR3 nucleotides are TGTGCCAGCAGTTTATGGCTAGCGGGAGTCAATGAGCAGTTCTTC.

This clone was seen only a few times. V gene TRBV7-9 combines with J gene TRBJ2-7; 7 nucleotides line up with TRBD1. Per the germline V gene, CDR1 is SEHNR and CDR2 is FQNEAQ (reference sequence). V was clipped by 1 base and J by 11 bases; unmatched bases: 2. CDR3 length: 11 amino acids. The CDR3 protein is CASSLEQGKYF. For the CDR3, the DNA is TGTGCCAGCAGCTTAGAACAGGGGAAGTACTTC.

The chain recombines TRBV12-5 with TRBJ1-5; tentative D call: TRBD1 (5 bases). Looked up from germline, CDR1 is LGHNT and CDR2 is FRNRAP. CDR3 length: 12 residues. The V end was cut by 7 bases, the J end by 9 bases, with 13 bases between. CDR3 coding DNA: TGTGCTAGTGTCCAAGGGGACTCGCCCCAGCATTTT. As protein: CASVQGDSPQHF.

CDR3 DNA: TGTGCCAGCAGTTTCTTCAATGAGCAGTTCTTC. Amino acids: CASSFFNEQFF. V and J are TRBV28 and TRBJ2-1, with D hard to call. With 3 bases removed from V and 6 bases from J, the gap between germline ends came to 3 bases. Germline values: CDR1 MDHEN, CDR2 SYDVKM. This CDR3 region has 11 residues. Complete variable domain (other parts from reference TRBV28 and TRBJ2-1): DVKVTQSSRYLVKRTGEKVFLECVQDMDHENMFWYRQDPGLGLRLIYFSYDVKMKEKGDIPEGYSVSREKKERFSLILESASTNQTSMYLCASSFFNEQFFGPGTRLTVL.

Written as DNA, the CDR3 is TGCGCCAGCAGCTTCCAGGGGGACAAAAACATTCAGTACTTC. Its protein product is CASSFQGDKNIQYF. The rearrangement links TRBV5-1 to TRBJ2-4, with 7 bases identical to TRBD1. Germline CDR1 is SGHRS and CDR2 is YFSETQ. J lost 3 bases, V lost 2 bases, and 2 bases had no gene match. The CDR3 totals 14 residues.

The table lists this clone with a count of one. The V gene is TRBV10-3, the J gene TRBJ1-4; D is unclear. V shed 3 bases and J shed 2 bases, with 7 bases lying between them. Germline-derived CDR1 and CDR2 are ENHRY and SYGVKD. CDR3 length equals 14 residues. The CDR3 protein is CAISDTDTNEKLFF. CDR3 nucleotide sequence: TGTGCCATCAGTGATACAGATACTAATGAAAAACTGTTTTTT.

The genes are TRBV7-3 and TRBJ2-1, with TRBD2 identical over 11 bases. The junction had 1 base not matched to a gene; V was cut back by 2 bases and J by 4 bases. Germline CDR1 and CDR2: SGHTA and FQGTGA. This CDR3 is 15 amino acids long. The CDR3 loop is CASSLSSGRYNEQFF. The DNA for the CDR3 is TGTGCCAGCAGCTTATCTAGCGGGAGGTACAATGAGCAGTTCTTC.

The chain recombines TRBV28 with TRBJ1-1; D is perhaps TRBD1 (5 bases). Germline-derived CDR1 and CDR2 are MDHEN and SYDVKM. With 5 bases removed from V and 2 bases from J, the gap between germline ends came to 12 bases. This CDR3 spans 14 amino acids. CDR3 residues: CASSPGTVNTEAFF. CDR3 nucleotides: TGTGCCAGCAGTCCCGGGACGGTAAACACTGAAGCTTTCTTT. Combining the CDR3 with reference TRBV28 and TRBJ1-1 gives the whole variable domain DVKVTQSSRYLVKRTGEKVFLECVQDMDHENMFWYRQDPGLGLRLIYFSYDVKMKEKGDIPEGYSVSREKKERFSLILESASTNQTSMYLCASSPGTVNTEAFFGQGTRLTVV.

The chain links TRBV18 to TRBJ2-5, with TRBD1 as a possible D gene (6 bases). This CDR3 comprises 14 residues. Germline V gene sequence: CDR1 KGHSH, CDR2 LQKENI. Trimming shortened V by 6 bases and J by 5 bases, and 16 bases separated the two germline ends. CDR3 in amino acids: CASSRQDGRETQYF. In nucleotides, the CDR3 is TGTGCCAGCTCCAGACAGGATGGTCGTGAGACCCAGTACTTC.

J is TRBJ1-2 and V is TRBV7-2; unclear D gene. This CDR3 spans 14 amino acids. Germline-derived CDR1 and CDR2 are SGHTA and FQGNSA. Trimming took 1 base from V and 8 from J, leaving 14 bases between them. The DNA of the CDR3 is TGTGCCAGCAGCTTAGGTTCGGCAGACCCCGGCTACACCTTC. Protein: CASSLGSADPGYTF.